This T cell receptor (beta chain) was identified in a study of OX40 agonist ivuxolimab in advanced cancers. On the study more broadly: At approximately 83% male, the cohort had a mean age of around 56 years, ranging from about 20 to 90. The study's findings and limits: Some of the lowest clonal expansion was seen in partial responders at 0.1-3.0 mg/kg.

Produced via immunoSEQ multiplex PCR; TCRdb's table is partial and in-frame only. The repertoire has under 75,000 clones, 84% of them found once; the top ten carry around 0.78%. With respect to this clone: What it recognizes is unknown.

CDR3 length: 14 amino acids. With 1 base removed from V and 5 bases from J, the gap between germline ends came to 8 bases. CDR1 and CDR2 from the germline V gene are SGHTA and FQGTGA. This sequence was found in an adult with an advanced solid tumor such as melanoma, head and neck, liver or kidney cancer. The V gene is TRBV7-3, the J gene TRBJ2-2; D is ambiguous. The sequencing used CD4+ or CD8+ T cells sorted from blood, collected in a trial of the OX40 agonist ivuxolimab. CDR3 in DNA: TGTGCCAGCAGCTTAAATCTCGTTACCGGGGAGCTGTTTTTT. It codes for CASSLNLVTGELFF.